What follows are 27 T cell receptor beta chains derived from one specimen sequenced in a study of blood T cell repertoires in COVID-19. Clones were read by immunoSEQ multiplex PCR, and TCRdb kept only the in-frame ones, dropping some. This table has 200,000 to 300,000 clones, around 86% appearing once. The specimen sequenced was peripheral blood. The receptors here all came from a woman in her sixties or seventies with COVID-19, enrolled during active disease.

This clone was detected ten times or more. The chain links TRBV7-2 to TRBJ1-3; D gene ambiguous. Germline V gene lookup returns CDR1 SGHTA and CDR2 FQGNSA. This CDR3 has 14 amino acids. Trimming shortened V by 3 bases and J by 8 bases, and 14 bases separated the two germline ends. DNA of the CDR3: TGTGCCAGCAGCTTTACACGGGGAGGACACACCATATATTTT. This encodes CASSFTRGGHTIYF.

This clone has just one count. The chain carries TRBV6-1 and TRBJ1-2; 7 positions match TRBD1. With V trimmed by 4 bases and J by 0 bases, 8 bases remained unmatched. CDR1 MNHNS and CDR2 SASEGT come from the germline V gene. The CDR3 covers 16 residues. The chain's CDR3 is CASSVTLGTANYGYTF. The CDR3, as DNA: TGTGCCAGCAGTGTTACCCTCGGGACAGCTAACTATGGCTACACCTTC.

This chain uses TRBV7-3 with TRBJ2-1, with 7 bases fitting TRBD1. This CDR3 has 12 amino acids. Unmatched junction bases numbered 3, after V lost 6 bases and J lost 7 bases. CDR1 and CDR2 from the germline V gene are SGHTA and FQGTGA. CDR3 loop: CASSPDRNEQFF. The CDR3 DNA sequence: TGTGCCAGCAGTCCGGACAGGAATGAGCAGTTCTTC.

This chain connects TRBV5-4 to TRBJ1-6; D is perhaps TRBD1 (6 bases). Germline-derived CDR1 and CDR2 are SGHNT and YYREEE (reference sequence). The CDR3 is 15 residues long. The V end lost 0 bases, the J end lost 8 bases, and 12 bases lay between the germline ends. The CDR3 spells CASSLVQGRDSPLHF. CDR3 coding DNA: TGTGCCAGCAGCTTGGTACAGGGCCGGGATTCACCCCTCCACTTT.

The rearrangement links TRBV24-1 to TRBJ2-2, with D maybe TRBD1 (5 bases). V was clipped by 7 bases and J by 7 bases, with 9 bases between them. CDR1 is KGHDR and CDR2 is SFDVKD in the germline V gene. The CDR3 consists of 12 residues. CDR3 loop: CATRRGVGELFF. As DNA, the CDR3 is TGTGCCACCAGAAGGGGTGTCGGGGAGCTGTTTTTT.

This clone was seen a handful of times. The rearrangement joins TRBV4-2 to TRBJ1-1; D is perhaps TRBD1 (6 bases). The germline V and J ends were trimmed by 1 base and 5 bases, with 11 bases remaining between them. Germline assignment: CDR1 LGHNA and CDR2 YNFKEQ. The CDR3 runs to 14 residues. The CDR3 nucleotides are TGTGCCAGCAGCCAAGTTCAGGGGTGGACTGAAGCTTTCTTT. Amino acid sequence: CASSQVQGWTEAFF.

This clone was detected only a few times. This chain's CDR3 is CASSFYGTSHGELFF. The CDR3 DNA reads TGTGCCAGCAGTTTCTATGGGACTAGCCACGGGGAGCTGTTTTTT. This chain joins TRBV27 and TRBJ2-2, with 9 positions matching TRBD2. CDR1 is MNHEY, CDR2 SMNVEV, per germline (reference sequence). The CDR3 runs 15 residues. The V segment lost 3 bases and the J segment 7 bases; nucleotides outside the gene matches: 6.

The rearrangement links TRBV11-2 to TRBJ1-5; D perhaps matches TRBD1 (6 bases). The CDR3 consists of 15 residues. Germline V gives CDR1 SGHAT, CDR2 FQNNGV. The germline V and J ends were trimmed by 5 bases and 8 bases, with 19 bases remaining between them. The DNA of the CDR3 is TGTGCCAGCAGCCGAACAGGGTCTAACTGGGAGCCCCAGCATTTT. Its protein is CASSRTGSNWEPQHF.

V gene TRBV19 combines with J gene TRBJ2-2, with 8 bases matching TRBD1. With V trimmed by 7 bases and J by 3 bases, 7 bases remained unmatched. This CDR3 is built from 15 residues. CDR1 LNHDA and CDR2 SQIVND come from the germline V gene (reference sequence). The CDR3 nucleotides read TGTGCCAGTAATCGGCAGGGGGCTTACACCGGGGAGCTGTTTTTT. It is translated as CASNRQGAYTGELFF. Full variable domain (rest looked up from reference TRBV19 and TRBJ2-2): DGGITQSPKYLFRKEGQNVTLSCEQNLNHDAMYWYRQDPGQGLRLIYYSQIVNDFQKGDIAEGYSVSREKKESFPLTVTSAQKNPTAFYLCASNRQGAYTGELFFGEGSRLTVL.

This chain uses TRBV11-3 with TRBJ2-7; 8 nucleotides match TRBD1. CDR1 is SGHNT and CDR2 is YENEEA in the germline V gene. The CDR3 has 14 residues. Trimming took 5 bases from V and 5 from J; bases not matched to a gene: 8. CDR3 sequence (DNA): TGTGCCAGCAGCCAGGGGGCGGGGCGGAACGAGCAGTACTTC. Residues: CASSQGAGRNEQYF.

The V and J genes are TRBV28 and TRBJ1-4; 9 bases fit TRBD1. CDR3 length: 15 amino acids. Germline CDR1 is MDHEN and CDR2 is SYDVKM. The junction had 11 bases not matched to a gene; V was cut back by 5 bases and J by 10 bases. CDR3 sequence reads: CASSPPDRGWGKLFF. In DNA form, the CDR3 reads TGTGCCAGCAGTCCACCGGACAGGGGATGGGGAAAACTGTTTTTT. Complete variable domain (other parts from reference TRBV28 and TRBJ1-4): DVKVTQSSRYLVKRTGEKVFLECVQDMDHENMFWYRQDPGLGLRLIYFSYDVKMKEKGDIPEGYSVSREKKERFSLILESASTNQTSMYLCASSPPDRGWGKLFFGSGTQLSVL.

The table lists this clone with a count of one. The V and J genes are TRBV30 and TRBJ2-7; unclear D gene. V was cut by 3 bases and J by 2 bases, with 8 bases left in between. The V gene's germline CDR1 is GTSNPN and CDR2 SVGIG (reference sequence). This CDR3 has 12 amino acids. DNA of the CDR3: TGTGCCTGGAGACCTAACCCCTACGAGCAGTACTTC. Encoded protein: CAWRPNPYEQYF.

In this sample, this clone turned up once. The rearrangement joins TRBV7-9 to TRBJ1-6; 7 bases are shared with TRBD1. This CDR3 has 15 residues. Trimming at V came to 5 bases and at J to 6 bases, leaving 7 bases not matched to a gene. Germline lookup yields CDR1 SEHNR and CDR2 FQNEAQ (reference sequence). CDR3 in amino acids: CASSPPGTANSPLHF. The CDR3 bases are TGTGCCAGCAGCCCCCCCGGGACAGCTAATTCACCCCTCCACTTT.

CDR3 bases: TGTGCCAGCAGCTTTCTGGGACAGGGTTCCGAGCAGTACTTC. It encodes CASSFLGQGSEQYF. The genes are TRBV5-6 and TRBJ2-7; 9 bases line up with TRBD1. Trimming took 2 bases from V and 6 from J; bases not matched to a gene: 6. Germline V gene sequence: CDR1 SGHDT, CDR2 YYEEEE. The CDR3 is 14 residues long.

The chain combines TRBV9 with TRBJ2-5, with D perhaps matching TRBD1 (6 bases). CDR1 is SGDLS and CDR2 is YYNGEE in the germline V gene. This CDR3 has 19 residues. V dropped 5 bases and J dropped 4 bases, with 30 bases sitting between them. CDR3 nucleotides: TGTGCCAGCAGTCCTAACGCCCCGGGACAATCGCCGCTAGGAGAGACCCAGTACTTC. Protein product: CASSPNAPGQSPLGETQYF. The full variable domain, completed using reference TRBV9 and TRBJ2-5, is DSGVTQTPKHLITATGQRVTLRCSPRSGDLSVYWYQQSLDQGLQFLIQYYNGEERAKGNILERFSAQQFPDLHSELNLSSLELGDSALYFCASSPNAPGQSPLGETQYFGPGTRLLVL.

This clone turned up a few times. The chain recombines TRBV7-9 with TRBJ1-1, with D unresolved. Trimming shortened V by 3 bases and J by 0 bases, and 14 bases separated the two germline ends. The length of the CDR3 is 16 residues. Germline V gene lookup returns CDR1 SEHNR and CDR2 FQNEAQ (reference sequence). The CDR3: CASSFPNSNMNTEAFF. CDR3 DNA: TGTGCCAGCAGCTTCCCAAACAGTAACATGAACACTGAAGCTTTCTTT.

The rearrangement links TRBV30 to TRBJ2-7; D unresolved. Germline V gene data show CDR1 as GTSNPN and CDR2 as SVGIG (reference sequence). With 2 bases removed from V and 3 bases from J, the gap between germline ends came to 11 bases. The CDR3 is made up of 13 amino acids. CDR3 coding DNA: TGTGCCTGGAGTCCCGGAGCGCTCTACGAGCAGTACTTC. This codes for CAWSPGALYEQYF.

J is TRBJ1-5 and V is TRBV6-5; TRBD1 matches at 11 bases. Germline values: CDR1 MNHEY, CDR2 SVGAGI. J was trimmed by 6 bases and V by 6 bases; bases with no gene match: 4. The CDR3 consists of 14 residues. CDR3 nucleotides: TGTGCCAGCAGCCGGACAGGGGGCGCTCAGCCCCAGCATTTT. Residues: CASSRTGGAQPQHF.

This rearrangement joins TRBV6-5 to TRBJ2-7; D possibly corresponds to TRBD1 (6 bases). The germline V gene has CDR1 MNHEY and CDR2 SVGAGI. V gave up 5 bases and J gave up 4 bases, with 12 bases separating them. The CDR3 loop spans 13 amino acids. The DNA of the CDR3 is TGTGCCAGCAGTCGAGCGCAGGGGTACGAGCAGTACTTC. It translates to CASSRAQGYEQYF.

J is TRBJ1-2 and V is TRBV15; no clear D gene. The CDR3 covers 14 residues. Trimming removed 1 base at V and 0 bases at J, with 6 bases between. In germline, CDR1 is LNHNV, CDR2 YYDKDF (reference sequence). The CDR3 nucleotides are TGTGCCACCAGCAGAGGCCAGACTAACTATGGCTACACCTTC. This gives the protein CATSRGQTNYGYTF.

This CDR3 reads CSAPFYTF. CDR3 in DNA: TGCAGTGCTCCGTTTTACACCTTC. The rearrangement links TRBV20-1 to TRBJ1-2; D uncertain. V lost 5 bases to trimming and J lost 11 bases, with 6 bases between them. Germline-derived CDR1 and CDR2 are DFQATT and SNEGSKA (reference sequence). CDR3 length: 8 amino acids.

V usage is TRBV9 and J usage is TRBJ2-2; D is unclear. Germline V gene sequence: CDR1 SGDLS, CDR2 YYNGEE. V gave up 0 bases and J gave up 6 bases, with 6 bases separating them. There are 13 residues in the CDR3. CDR3: CASSVVEAGELFF. The CDR3 bases are TGTGCCAGCAGCGTAGTCGAGGCCGGGGAGCTGTTTTTT.

This sequence joins TRBV21-1 and TRBJ2-7; the table's D call TRBD1 went unverified against the DNA. TRBV21-1 has pseudogene status. This CDR3 spans 20 amino acids. CDR3 loop: CASSKAQNRGSPHTPYEQYF. As DNA, the CDR3 is TGTGCCAGCAGCAAAGCCCAGAACAGGGGTTCCCCTCATACCCCCTACGAGCAGTACTTC.

V and J are TRBV29-1 and TRBJ2-7; no reliable D call. Trimming removed 0 bases from V and 3 bases from J, with 6 bases in between. There are 12 residues in the CDR3. Germline V gene data show CDR1 as SQVTM and CDR2 as ANQGSEA. CDR3 loop: CSVEDGGYEQYF. The CDR3, as DNA: TGCAGCGTTGAAGACGGCGGCTACGAGCAGTACTTC.

The genes are TRBV5-1 and TRBJ2-7; possibly TRBD2 for D (5 bases). The CDR3 runs 13 residues. Trimming stripped 1 base from V and 4 bases from J, with 9 bases between. Per germline, CDR1 SGHRS and CDR2 YFSETQ. As DNA, the CDR3 is TGCGCCAGCAGCTTGACTGGGGAGTACGAGCAGTACTTC. It translates to CASSLTGEYEQYF. Based on the CDR3 plus reference TRBV5-1 and TRBJ2-7, the full variable domain is KAGVTQTPRYLIKTRGQQVTLSCSPISGHRSVSWYQQTPGQGLQFLFEYFSETQRNKGNFPGRFSGRQFSNSRSEMNVSTLELGDSALYLCASSLTGEYEQYFGPGTRLTVT.

This clone showed up just once. The genes are TRBV9 and TRBJ2-7; maybe TRBD2 (5 bases). From germline, CDR1 is SGDLS and CDR2 YYNGEE. This CDR3 is 14 amino acids long. V lost 0 bases to trimming and J lost 2 bases, with 9 bases between them. As DNA, the CDR3 is TGTGCCAGCAGCGTAGCTAGCTCAGCCTACGAGCAGTACTTC. This codes for CASSVASSAYEQYF.

DNA for the CDR3: TGTGCCAGCAGCCCGCCAGCGGACCTCTCCTACGAGCAGTACTTC. Translation gives CASSPPADLSYEQYF. The rearrangement joins TRBV5-4 to TRBJ2-7, with D possibly TRBD2 on 5 matching bases. This CDR3 has 15 residues. V was trimmed by 4 bases and J by 0 bases, leaving 14 bases between them. CDR1 and CDR2 (germline): SGHNT, YYREEE (reference sequence).